A selection of T cell receptor beta chains follows, all from one sample in a study of blood T cell repertoires in COVID-19. The protocol was immunoSEQ multiplex PCR, while the TCRdb copy is restricted to in-frame clones and leaves out a portion. Found here are approximately 100,000 clones, around four fifths of them singletons; the top ten hold 15% to 20%. The source material was peripheral blood. These receptors all stem from a woman in her sixties with acute or convalescent COVID-19. The CDR3 runs from the conserved cysteine through the conserved F or W. A D gene is named only where the DNA matches it firmly. The size field is filled for only some rows; it gives once, few, many or a size class.

j_call: TRBJ2-1
v_call: TRBV27
d_call: TRBD2
clone_size: NA
cdr3_aa: CASTTRAGRYNEQFF
cdr3_nt: TGTGCCAGCACCACCCGAGCGGGGCGTTACAATGAGCAGTTCTTC

j_call: TRBJ1-2
v_call: TRBV28
d_call: NA
clone_size: once
cdr3_aa: CASSLGGTPYGYTF
cdr3_nt: TGTGCCAGCAGTTTGGGGGGGACCCCCTATGGCTACACCTTC

j_call: TRBJ2-7
v_call: TRBV5-1
d_call: NA
clone_size: once
cdr3_aa: CASSPPRLDSPYEQYF
cdr3_nt: TGCGCCAGCAGTCCCCCAAGACTCGATTCTCCCTACGAGCAGTACTTC

j_call: TRBJ2-2
v_call: TRBV9
d_call: NA
clone_size: NA
cdr3_aa: CASSGLGPTGELFF
cdr3_nt: TGTGCCAGCAGCGGCTTGGGCCCCACCGGGGAGCTGTTTTTT

j_call: TRBJ1-5
v_call: TRBV2
d_call: NA
clone_size: NA
cdr3_aa: CASLGDYGQPQHF
cdr3_nt: TGTGCCAGCTTGGGGGACTACGGGCAGCCCCAGCATTTT

j_call: TRBJ1-5
v_call: TRBV6-4
d_call: NA
clone_size: NA
cdr3_aa: CASSDEVTEPQHF
cdr3_nt: TGTGCCAGCAGTGACGAGGTAACGGAACCCCAGCATTTT

j_call: TRBJ2-7
v_call: TRBV13
d_call: TRBD2
clone_size: NA
cdr3_aa: CASSWGLAGGSSSYEQYF
cdr3_nt: TGTGCCAGCAGCTGGGGACTAGCGGGAGGATCGAGCTCCTACGAGCAGTACTTC

j_call: TRBJ1-6
v_call: TRBV19
d_call: NA
clone_size: NA
cdr3_aa: CAARSQRGSPLHF
cdr3_nt: TGTGCCGCCCGCAGCCAACGCGGTTCACCCCTCCACTTT

j_call: TRBJ2-2
v_call: TRBV3-1/TRBV3-2
d_call: TRBD2
clone_size: few
cdr3_aa: CASSLAGQVGELFF
cdr3_nt: TGTGCCAGCAGCTTAGCGGGTCAAGTCGGGGAGCTGTTTTTT

j_call: TRBJ1-2
v_call: TRBV9
d_call: NA
clone_size: NA
cdr3_aa: CASSGLGGYGYTF
cdr3_nt: TGTGCCAGCAGCGGCCTGGGGGGCTATGGCTACACCTTC

j_call: TRBJ1-6
v_call: TRBV27
d_call: NA
clone_size: NA
cdr3_aa: CASRGTGVDSPLHF
cdr3_nt: TGTGCCAGCAGAGGTACAGGCGTTGATTCACCCCTCCACTTT

j_call: TRBJ1-1
v_call: TRBV3-1/TRBV3-2
d_call: TRBD1
clone_size: NA
cdr3_aa: CASRSPGQYTEAFF
cdr3_nt: TGTGCCAGCAGGTCTCCGGGACAGTACACTGAAGCTTTCTTT

j_call: TRBJ2-2
v_call: TRBV5-1
d_call: TRBD1
clone_size: NA
cdr3_aa: CASSSGQGSAGELFF
cdr3_nt: TGCGCCAGCAGCTCGGGACAGGGATCGGCCGGGGAGCTGTTTTTT

j_call: TRBJ2-7
v_call: TRBV20-1
d_call: NA
clone_size: NA
cdr3_aa: CSAREGVEQYF
cdr3_nt: TGCAGTGCTAGAGAAGGGGTCGAGCAGTACTTC

j_call: TRBJ2-1
v_call: TRBV19
d_call: TRBD2
clone_size: once
cdr3_aa: CASQTSGSSIEQFF
cdr3_nt: TGTGCCAGTCAGACTAGCGGGAGTTCTATTGAGCAGTTCTTC

j_call: TRBJ1-5
v_call: TRBV19
d_call: NA
clone_size: NA
cdr3_aa: CASSAPQTGVQPQHF
cdr3_nt: TGTGCCAGTAGTGCCCCCCAGACAGGCGTGCAGCCCCAGCATTTT

j_call: TRBJ1-1
v_call: TRBV30
d_call: NA
clone_size: NA
cdr3_aa: CALDRPNTEAFF
cdr3_nt: TGTGCCCTCGACAGGCCCAACACTGAAGCTTTCTTT

j_call: TRBJ1-1
v_call: TRBV10-3
d_call: TRBD1
clone_size: NA
cdr3_aa: CAISSQGGTEAFF
cdr3_nt: TGTGCCATCAGTTCACAGGGGGGCACTGAAGCTTTCTTT

j_call: TRBJ1-3
v_call: TRBV6-6
d_call: TRBD1
clone_size: NA
cdr3_aa: CASSYSDRAGNTIYF
cdr3_nt: TGTGCCAGCAGTTACTCCGACAGGGCGGGAAACACCATATATTTT

j_call: TRBJ2-7
v_call: TRBV28
d_call: TRBD1
clone_size: NA
cdr3_aa: CASSFGRGLEQYF
cdr3_nt: TGTGCCAGCAGTTTTGGCAGGGGGCTTGAGCAGTACTTC

j_call: TRBJ1-2
v_call: TRBV6-1
d_call: NA
clone_size: few
cdr3_aa: CASSDPGLYGYTF
cdr3_nt: TGTGCCAGCAGTGACCCAGGGCTCTATGGCTACACCTTC

j_call: TRBJ2-1
v_call: TRBV2
d_call: TRBD2
clone_size: NA
cdr3_aa: CASSLTPGGTYNEQFF
cdr3_nt: TGTGCCAGCAGCCTGACCCCCGGGGGGACCTACAATGAGCAGTTCTTC

j_call: TRBJ1-6
v_call: TRBV7-3
d_call: NA
clone_size: NA
cdr3_aa: CASSFNRESPLHF
cdr3_nt: TGTGCCAGCAGCTTTAACAGGGAGTCACCCCTCCACTTT

j_call: TRBJ2-2
v_call: TRBV4-3
d_call: NA
clone_size: once
cdr3_aa: CASSQDRGAAGELFF
cdr3_nt: TGCGCCAGCAGCCAAGATCGGGGGGCTGCAGGGGAGCTGTTTTTT

j_call: TRBJ1-6
v_call: TRBV15
d_call: NA
clone_size: NA
cdr3_aa: CATSRVFGQGRSSPLHF
cdr3_nt: TGTGCCACCAGCAGAGTGTTCGGGCAGGGAAGGAGTTCACCCCTCCACTTT

j_call: TRBJ2-2
v_call: TRBV19
d_call: NA
clone_size: NA
cdr3_aa: CASRELSGELFF
cdr3_nt: TGTGCCAGTCGAGAACTTAGCGGGGAGCTGTTTTTT

j_call: TRBJ2-3
v_call: TRBV18
d_call: NA
clone_size: NA
cdr3_aa: CASSLVGPTDTQYF
cdr3_nt: TGTGCCAGCTCACTCGTGGGGCCTACAGATACGCAGTATTTT

j_call: TRBJ1-5
v_call: TRBV12-3/TRBV12-4
d_call: NA
clone_size: NA
cdr3_aa: CASSQDYQPQHF
cdr3_nt: TGTGCCAGCAGCCAGGATTATCAGCCCCAGCATTTT

j_call: TRBJ1-1
v_call: TRBV29-1
d_call: NA
clone_size: NA
cdr3_aa: CSVHLGRDTEAFF
cdr3_nt: TGCAGCGTTCATCTAGGCAGGGACACTGAAGCTTTCTTT

j_call: TRBJ2-3
v_call: TRBV19
d_call: TRBD1
clone_size: few
cdr3_aa: CASSPRPGGPAGDTQYF
cdr3_nt: TGTGCCAGTAGTCCCAGACCAGGGGGCCCCGCGGGAGATACGCAGTATTTT

j_call: TRBJ2-7
v_call: TRBV9
d_call: TRBD2
clone_size: NA
cdr3_aa: CASSGELTSGYEQYF
cdr3_nt: TGTGCCAGCAGCGGCGAACTGACTAGCGGCTACGAGCAGTACTTC

j_call: TRBJ1-2
v_call: TRBV5-4
d_call: TRBD1
clone_size: NA
cdr3_aa: CASSPHEDREDGYTF
cdr3_nt: TGTGCCAGCAGCCCACATGAGGACAGGGAAGATGGCTACACCTTC

j_call: TRBJ1-2
v_call: TRBV11-2
d_call: TRBD1
clone_size: NA
cdr3_aa: CASSVPGQGAYGYTF
cdr3_nt: TGTGCCAGCAGCGTCCCGGGACAGGGCGCCTATGGCTACACCTTC

j_call: TRBJ1-2
v_call: TRBV6-6
d_call: NA
clone_size: NA
cdr3_aa: CASSYYQGTSYTF
cdr3_nt: TGTGCCAGCAGTTACTACCAGGGCACGAGCTACACCTTC

j_call: TRBJ1-3
v_call: TRBV9
d_call: NA
clone_size: NA
cdr3_aa: CASSVVGGGGSGNTIYF
cdr3_nt: TGTGCCAGCAGCGTAGTGGGTGGCGGCGGATCTGGAAACACCATATATTTT

j_call: TRBJ1-1
v_call: TRBV15
d_call: NA
clone_size: once
cdr3_aa: CATSIQVMNTEAFF
cdr3_nt: TGTGCCACCTCGATACAGGTTATGAACACTGAAGCTTTCTTT

j_call: TRBJ1-2
v_call: TRBV7-9
d_call: TRBD1
clone_size: once
cdr3_aa: CASSQGQGRDWGYTF
cdr3_nt: TGTGCCAGCAGCCAAGGACAGGGGAGGGACTGGGGCTACACCTTC

j_call: TRBJ2-1
v_call: TRBV30
d_call: NA
clone_size: NA
cdr3_aa: CAWNGYNEQFF
cdr3_nt: TGTGCCTGGAACGGTTATAATGAGCAGTTCTTC

j_call: TRBJ1-1
v_call: TRBV5-5
d_call: NA
clone_size: NA
cdr3_aa: CASSGRDNLPNTEAFF
cdr3_nt: TGTGCCAGCAGCGGCAGGGACAACCTCCCGAACACTGAAGCTTTCTTT

j_call: TRBJ2-2
v_call: TRBV18
d_call: TRBD2
clone_size: once
cdr3_aa: CASSKTGGGTGELFF
cdr3_nt: TGTGCCAGCTCTAAAACGGGAGGTGGTACCGGGGAGCTGTTTTTT

j_call: TRBJ2-2
v_call: TRBV5-1
d_call: NA
clone_size: NA
cdr3_aa: CASGTPNTGELFF
cdr3_nt: TGCGCCAGTGGGACTCCGAACACCGGGGAGCTGTTTTTT

j_call: TRBJ1-1
v_call: TRBV7-2
d_call: NA
clone_size: NA
cdr3_aa: CASSLVGRSTEAFF
cdr3_nt: TGTGCCAGCAGCTTAGTAGGGAGAAGCACTGAAGCTTTCTTT

j_call: TRBJ2-1
v_call: TRBV12-2
d_call: NA
clone_size: NA
cdr3_aa: CASRLAPGTSRCSYNEQFF
cdr3_nt: TGTGCAAGTCGCTTAGCGCCGGGGACTAGCAGGTGCTCCTACAATGAGCAGTTCTTC

j_call: TRBJ2-3
v_call: TRBV7-3
d_call: NA
clone_size: NA
cdr3_aa: CASSLTALNTQYF
cdr3_nt: TGTGCCAGCAGCTTAACGGCCCTGAATACGCAGTATTTT

j_call: TRBJ1-2
v_call: TRBV28
d_call: NA
clone_size: NA
cdr3_aa: CASLGGQRANYGYTF
cdr3_nt: TGTGCCAGCCTGGGTGGACAGAGAGCTAACTATGGCTACACCTTC

j_call: TRBJ2-4
v_call: TRBV6-1
d_call: TRBD2
clone_size: NA
cdr3_aa: CASSDLAGGVGNIQYF
cdr3_nt: TGTGCCAGCAGTGATTTAGCGGGAGGGGTAGGAAACATTCAGTACTTC

j_call: TRBJ1-1
v_call: TRBV7-3
d_call: NA
clone_size: NA
cdr3_aa: CASSLNRHTEAFF
cdr3_nt: TGTGCCAGCAGCTTAAACAGGCACACTGAAGCTTTCTTT

j_call: TRBJ1-1
v_call: TRBV27
d_call: NA
clone_size: NA
cdr3_aa: CASSLNRYTEAFF
cdr3_nt: TGTGCCAGCAGCCTCAACAGGTACACTGAAGCTTTCTTT

j_call: TRBJ2-3
v_call: TRBV27
d_call: NA
clone_size: NA
cdr3_aa: CASSLGGAPTDTQYF
cdr3_nt: TGTGCCAGCAGTCTAGGGGGGGCCCCCACAGATACGCAGTATTTT